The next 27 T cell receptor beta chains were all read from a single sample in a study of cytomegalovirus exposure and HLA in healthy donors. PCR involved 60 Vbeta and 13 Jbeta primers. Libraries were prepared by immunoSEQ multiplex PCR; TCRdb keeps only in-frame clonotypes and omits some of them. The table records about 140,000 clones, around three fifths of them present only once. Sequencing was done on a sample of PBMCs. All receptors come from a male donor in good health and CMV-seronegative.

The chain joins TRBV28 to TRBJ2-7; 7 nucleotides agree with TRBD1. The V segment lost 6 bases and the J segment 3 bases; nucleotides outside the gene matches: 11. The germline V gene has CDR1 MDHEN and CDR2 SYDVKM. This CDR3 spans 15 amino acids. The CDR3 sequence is CASRFAGTAYYEQYF. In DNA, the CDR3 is TGTGCCAGCAGGTTTGCCGGGACAGCTTACTACGAGCAGTACTTC.

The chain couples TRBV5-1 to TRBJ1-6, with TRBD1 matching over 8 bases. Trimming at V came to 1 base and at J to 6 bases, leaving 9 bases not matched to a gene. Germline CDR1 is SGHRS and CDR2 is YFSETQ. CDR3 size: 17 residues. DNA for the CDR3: TGCGCCAGCAGCTTGAATGAGCCCGGACAGGGTAATTCACCCCTCCACTTT. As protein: CASSLNEPGQGNSPLHF.

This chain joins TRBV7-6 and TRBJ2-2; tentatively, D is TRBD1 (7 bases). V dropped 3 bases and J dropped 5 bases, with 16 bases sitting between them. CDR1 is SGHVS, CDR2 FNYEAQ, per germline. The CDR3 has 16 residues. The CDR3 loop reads CASSLLQGRQTGELFF. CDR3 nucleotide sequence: TGTGCCAGCAGCTTGTTACAGGGGAGGCAGACCGGGGAGCTGTTTTTT.

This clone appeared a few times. In nucleotides, the CDR3 is TGTGCCAGCAGCCCTCGGGACAGGGGTTCGAGAAACACCATATATTTT. Its protein is CASSPRDRGSRNTIYF. The rearrangement joins TRBV7-6 to TRBJ1-3; 10 bases map to TRBD1. V shed 5 bases, J shed 5 bases, and the junction held 9 bases outside the gene matches. CDR3 length: 16 residues. Germline CDR1 reads SGHVS; CDR2 reads FNYEAQ.

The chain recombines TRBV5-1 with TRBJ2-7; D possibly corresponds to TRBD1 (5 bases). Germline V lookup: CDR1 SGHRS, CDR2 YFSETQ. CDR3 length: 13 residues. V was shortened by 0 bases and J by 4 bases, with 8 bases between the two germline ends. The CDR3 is CASSLEQGYEQYF. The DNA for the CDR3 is TGCGCCAGCAGCTTGGAGCAGGGATACGAGCAGTACTTC.

The CDR3 DNA reads as TGTGCCAGCAGGTCGGTACAGGGACTAGCATCCTACGAGCAGTACTTC. This gives the protein CASRSVQGLASYEQYF. The V and J genes are TRBV28 and TRBJ2-7, with TRBD2 identical over 9 bases. V trimming: 6 bases; J trimming: 1 base; junction bases outside the gene matches: 10. This CDR3 is 16 amino acids long. Per germline, CDR1 MDHEN and CDR2 SYDVKM.

As DNA, the CDR3 is TGTGCCAGCAGCGCCTCGACAGGGAACTATGGCTACACCTTC. This translates into CASSASTGNYGYTF. The chain carries TRBV9 and TRBJ1-2; 7 nucleotides agree with TRBD1. The CDR3 is 14 amino acids. CDR1 SGDLS and CDR2 YYNGEE come from the germline V gene. The V segment lost 3 bases and the J segment 2 bases; nucleotides outside the gene matches: 4.

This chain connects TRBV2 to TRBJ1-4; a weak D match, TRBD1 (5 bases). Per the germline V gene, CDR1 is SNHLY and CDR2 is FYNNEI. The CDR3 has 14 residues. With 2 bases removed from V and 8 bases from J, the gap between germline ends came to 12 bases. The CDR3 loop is CASSEQGTSEKLFF. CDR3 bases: TGTGCCAGCAGTGAACAGGGTACAAGCGAAAAACTGTTTTTT.

CDR3 in DNA: TGTGCCAGCAGCCAGGGGTCTGTGGTCGCAGATACGCAGTATTTT. Translated: CASSQGSVVADTQYF. The chain links TRBV11-2 to TRBJ2-3, with D possibly being TRBD1 (6 bases). The germline V and J ends were trimmed by 5 bases and 4 bases, with 16 bases remaining between them. Germline CDR1 and CDR2: SGHAT and FQNNGV. This CDR3 region has 15 residues.

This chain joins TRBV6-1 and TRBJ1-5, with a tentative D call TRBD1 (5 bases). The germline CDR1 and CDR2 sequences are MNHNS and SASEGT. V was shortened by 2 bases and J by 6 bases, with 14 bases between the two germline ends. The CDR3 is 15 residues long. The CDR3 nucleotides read TGTGCCAGCAGTGAAACTACTGGGGCTGGTCAGCCCCAGCATTTT. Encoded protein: CASSETTGAGQPQHF.

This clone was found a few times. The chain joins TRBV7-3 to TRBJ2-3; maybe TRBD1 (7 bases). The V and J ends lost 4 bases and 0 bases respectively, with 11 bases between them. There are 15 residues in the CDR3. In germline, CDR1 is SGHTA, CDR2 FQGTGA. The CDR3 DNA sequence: TGTGCCAGCAGCTCGACAGGGACTAGCACAGATACGCAGTATTTT. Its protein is CASSSTGTSTDTQYF.

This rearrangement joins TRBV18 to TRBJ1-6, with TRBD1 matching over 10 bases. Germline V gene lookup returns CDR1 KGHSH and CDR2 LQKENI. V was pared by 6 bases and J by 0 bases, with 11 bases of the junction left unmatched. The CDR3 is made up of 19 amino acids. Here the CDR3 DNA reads TGTGCCAGCTCTATTCGGCGGGGACAGGGGAGCTCCTATAATTCACCCCTCCACTTT. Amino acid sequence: CASSIRRGQGSSYNSPLHF.

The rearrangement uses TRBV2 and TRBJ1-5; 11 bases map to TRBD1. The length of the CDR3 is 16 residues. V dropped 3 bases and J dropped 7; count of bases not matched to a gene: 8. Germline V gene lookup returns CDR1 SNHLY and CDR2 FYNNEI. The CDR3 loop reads CASSEWRDRGKQPQHF. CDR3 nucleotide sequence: TGTGCCAGCAGTGAGTGGAGGGACAGGGGGAAGCAGCCCCAGCATTTT.

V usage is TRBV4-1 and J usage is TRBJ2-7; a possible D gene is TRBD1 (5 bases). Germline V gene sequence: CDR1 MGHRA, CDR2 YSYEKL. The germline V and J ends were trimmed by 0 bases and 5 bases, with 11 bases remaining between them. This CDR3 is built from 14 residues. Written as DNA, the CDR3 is TGCGCCAGCAGCCAAGACAGGGTGGTTCACGAGCAGTACTTC. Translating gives CASSQDRVVHEQYF.

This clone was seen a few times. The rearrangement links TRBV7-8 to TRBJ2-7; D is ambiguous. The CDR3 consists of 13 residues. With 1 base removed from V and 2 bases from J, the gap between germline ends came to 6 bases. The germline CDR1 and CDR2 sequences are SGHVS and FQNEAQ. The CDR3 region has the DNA TGTGCCAGCAGCTTAGGGAGAGCCTACGAGCAGTACTTC. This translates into CASSLGRAYEQYF.

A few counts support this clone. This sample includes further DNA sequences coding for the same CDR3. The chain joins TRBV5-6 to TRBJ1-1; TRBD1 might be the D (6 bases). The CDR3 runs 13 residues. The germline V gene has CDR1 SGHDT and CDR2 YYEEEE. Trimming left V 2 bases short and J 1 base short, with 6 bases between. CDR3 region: CASSLGGNTEAFF. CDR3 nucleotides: TGTGCCAGCAGCTTAGGGGGGAACACTGAAGCTTTCTTT.

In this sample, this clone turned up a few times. The CDR3 loop is CASSYSETGSYEQYF. The CDR3 nucleotides are TGTGCCAGCAGTTACTCGGAGACAGGCTCCTACGAGCAGTACTTC. This chain connects TRBV6-5 to TRBJ2-7; perhaps TRBD1 as D (6 bases). V lost 0 bases and J 0 bases, leaving 9 bases between the germline ends. The CDR3 has 15 amino acids. Germline-derived CDR1 and CDR2 are MNHEY and SVGAGI.

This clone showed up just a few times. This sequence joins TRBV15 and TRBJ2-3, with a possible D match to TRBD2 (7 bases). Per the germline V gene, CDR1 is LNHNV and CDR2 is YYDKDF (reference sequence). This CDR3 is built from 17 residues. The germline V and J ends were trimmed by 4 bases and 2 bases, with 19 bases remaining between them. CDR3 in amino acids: CATSTHLGGPNTDTQYF. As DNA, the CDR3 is TGTGCCACCAGCACCCACCTCGGGGGGCCCAACACAGATACGCAGTATTTT.

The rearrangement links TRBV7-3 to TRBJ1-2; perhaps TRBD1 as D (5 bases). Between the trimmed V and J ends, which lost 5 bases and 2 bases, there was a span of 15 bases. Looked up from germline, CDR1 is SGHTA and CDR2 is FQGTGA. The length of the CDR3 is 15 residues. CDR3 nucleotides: TGTGCCAGCAGCCTCAGGTCCGGGGGAAACTATGGCTACACCTTC. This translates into CASSLRSGGNYGYTF.

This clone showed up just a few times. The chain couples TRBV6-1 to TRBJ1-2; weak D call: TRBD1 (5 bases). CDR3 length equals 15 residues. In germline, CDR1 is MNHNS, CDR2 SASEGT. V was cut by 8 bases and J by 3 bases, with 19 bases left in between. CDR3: CASRAKKGLDYGYTF. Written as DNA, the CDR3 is TGTGCCAGCCGAGCTAAAAAGGGGCTTGACTATGGCTACACCTTC.

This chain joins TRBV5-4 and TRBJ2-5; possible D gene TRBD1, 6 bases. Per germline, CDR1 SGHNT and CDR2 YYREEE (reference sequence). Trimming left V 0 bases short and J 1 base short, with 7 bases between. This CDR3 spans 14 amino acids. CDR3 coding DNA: TGTGCCAGCAGCTTGGCCAGGGGCCAAGAGACCCAGTACTTC. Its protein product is CASSLARGQETQYF.

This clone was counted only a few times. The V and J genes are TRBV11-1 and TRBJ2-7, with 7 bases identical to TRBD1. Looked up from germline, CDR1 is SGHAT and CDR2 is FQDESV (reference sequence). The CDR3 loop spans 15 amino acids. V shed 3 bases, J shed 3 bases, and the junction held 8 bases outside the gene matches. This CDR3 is CASSFTDRRDYEQYF. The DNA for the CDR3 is TGTGCCAGCAGCTTTACGGACAGGCGAGACTACGAGCAGTACTTC.

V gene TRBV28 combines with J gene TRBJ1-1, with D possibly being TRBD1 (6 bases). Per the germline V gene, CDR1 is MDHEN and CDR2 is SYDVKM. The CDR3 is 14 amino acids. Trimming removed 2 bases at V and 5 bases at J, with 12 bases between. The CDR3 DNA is TGTGCCAGCAGTTTAGGCGCCCAGGGGACTGAAGCTTTCTTT. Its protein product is CASSLGAQGTEAFF. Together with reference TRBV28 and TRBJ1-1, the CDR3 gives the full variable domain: DVKVTQSSRYLVKRTGEKVFLECVQDMDHENMFWYRQDPGLGLRLIYFSYDVKMKEKGDIPEGYSVSREKKERFSLILESASTNQTSMYLCASSLGAQGTEAFFGQGTRLTVV.

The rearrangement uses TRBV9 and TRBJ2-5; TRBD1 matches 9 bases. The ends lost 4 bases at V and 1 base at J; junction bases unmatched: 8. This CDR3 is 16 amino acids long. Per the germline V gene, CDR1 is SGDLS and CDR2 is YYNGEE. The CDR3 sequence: CASSLNRGLGQETQYF. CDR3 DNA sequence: TGTGCCAGCAGCCTTAACAGGGGGCTCGGCCAAGAGACCCAGTACTTC.

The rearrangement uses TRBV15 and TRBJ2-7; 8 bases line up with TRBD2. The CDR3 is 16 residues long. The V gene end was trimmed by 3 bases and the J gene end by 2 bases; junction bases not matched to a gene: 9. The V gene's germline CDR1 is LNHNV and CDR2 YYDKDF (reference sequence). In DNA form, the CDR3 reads TGTGCCACCAGCAGTTCCGGGGGGGGCCGTCCCTACGAGCAGTACTTC. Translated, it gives CATSSSGGGRPYEQYF.

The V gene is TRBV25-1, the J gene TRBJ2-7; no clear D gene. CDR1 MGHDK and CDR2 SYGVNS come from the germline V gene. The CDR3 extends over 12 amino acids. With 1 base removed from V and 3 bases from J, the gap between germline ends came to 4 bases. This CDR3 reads CASSESYYEQYF. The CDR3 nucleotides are TGTGCCAGCAGTGAATCGTACTACGAGCAGTACTTC.

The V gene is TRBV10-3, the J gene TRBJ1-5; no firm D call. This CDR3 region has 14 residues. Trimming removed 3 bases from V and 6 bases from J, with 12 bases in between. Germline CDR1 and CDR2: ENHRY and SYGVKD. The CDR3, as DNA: TGTGCCATCAGTGACGGACTAAGAGGTCAGCCCCAGCATTTT. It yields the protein CAISDGLRGQPQHF.